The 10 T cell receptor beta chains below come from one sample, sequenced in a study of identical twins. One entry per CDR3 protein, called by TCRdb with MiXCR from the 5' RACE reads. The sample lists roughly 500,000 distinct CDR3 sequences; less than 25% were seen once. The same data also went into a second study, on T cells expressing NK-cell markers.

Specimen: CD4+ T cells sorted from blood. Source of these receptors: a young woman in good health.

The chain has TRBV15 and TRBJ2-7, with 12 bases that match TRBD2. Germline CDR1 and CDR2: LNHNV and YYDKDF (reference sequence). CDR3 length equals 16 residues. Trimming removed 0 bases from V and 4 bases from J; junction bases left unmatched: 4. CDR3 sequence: CATSRDATSGSYEQYF. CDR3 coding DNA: TGTGCCACCAGCAGAGATGCGACTAGCGGGAGTTACGAGCAGTACTTC.

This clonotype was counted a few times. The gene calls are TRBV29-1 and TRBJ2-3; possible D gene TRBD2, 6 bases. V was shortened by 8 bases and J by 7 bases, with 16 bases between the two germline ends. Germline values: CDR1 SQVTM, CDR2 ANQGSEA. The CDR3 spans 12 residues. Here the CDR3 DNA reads TGCAGCACCCTCTCTAGCGACAATACGCAGTATTTT. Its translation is CSTLSSDNTQYF.

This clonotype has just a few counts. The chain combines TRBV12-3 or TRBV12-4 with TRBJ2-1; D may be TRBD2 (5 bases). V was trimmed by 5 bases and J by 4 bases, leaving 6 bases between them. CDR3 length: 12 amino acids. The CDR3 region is CASSRRYNEQFF. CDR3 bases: TGTGCCAGCAGTCGGAGGTACAATGAGCAGTTCTTC.

CDR3 residues: CASSERGVQTQYF. As DNA, the CDR3 is TGTGCCAGCAGTGAACGGGGGGTCCAGACCCAGTACTTC. The chain uses TRBV6-1 and TRBJ2-5; 7 positions agree with TRBD2. The junction had 3 bases not matched to a gene; V was cut back by 2 bases and J by 6 bases. Germline values: CDR1 MNHNS, CDR2 SASEGT. CDR3 length: 13 residues.

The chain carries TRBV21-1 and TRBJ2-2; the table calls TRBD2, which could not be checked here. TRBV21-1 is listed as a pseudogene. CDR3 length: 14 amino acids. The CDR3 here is CASGTSGRTGELFF. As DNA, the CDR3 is TGTGCCAGCGGGACTAGCGGTCGTACCGGGGAGCTGTTTTTT.

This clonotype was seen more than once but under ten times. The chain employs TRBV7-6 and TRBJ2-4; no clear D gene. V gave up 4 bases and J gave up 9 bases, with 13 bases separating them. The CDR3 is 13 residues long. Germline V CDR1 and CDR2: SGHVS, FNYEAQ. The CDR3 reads CASSSNPNTIQYF. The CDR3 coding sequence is TGTGCCAGCAGCTCAAATCCTAATACCATTCAGTACTTC.

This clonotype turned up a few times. CDR3: CASSLTTTGTGGDGYTF. CDR3 bases: TGTGCCAGCAGCTTAACCACTACCGGGACAGGGGGCGATGGCTACACCTTC. The chain carries TRBV7-2 and TRBJ1-2; 12 bases match TRBD1. This CDR3 comprises 17 residues. The ends lost 2 bases at V and 6 bases at J; junction bases unmatched: 10. From germline, CDR1 is SGHTA and CDR2 FQGNSA.

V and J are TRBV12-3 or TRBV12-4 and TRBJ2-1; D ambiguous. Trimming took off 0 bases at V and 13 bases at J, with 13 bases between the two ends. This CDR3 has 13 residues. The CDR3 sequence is CASSLARPYKQFF. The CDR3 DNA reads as TGTGCCAGCAGTTTAGCTAGGCCCTACAAACAGTTCTTC.

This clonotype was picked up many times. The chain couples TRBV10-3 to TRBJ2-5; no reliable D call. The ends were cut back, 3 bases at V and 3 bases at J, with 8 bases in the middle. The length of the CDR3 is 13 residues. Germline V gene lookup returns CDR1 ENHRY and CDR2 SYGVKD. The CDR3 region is CAISDDTEETQYF. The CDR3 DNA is TGTGCCATCAGTGACGACACCGAAGAGACCCAGTACTTC.

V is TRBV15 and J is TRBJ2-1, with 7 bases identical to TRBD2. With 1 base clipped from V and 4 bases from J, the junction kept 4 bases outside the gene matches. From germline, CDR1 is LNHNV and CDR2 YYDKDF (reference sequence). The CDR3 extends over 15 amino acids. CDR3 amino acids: CATSRGGEGYNEQFF. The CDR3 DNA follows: TGTGCCACCAGCAGAGGGGGGGAGGGGTACAATGAGCAGTTCTTC.